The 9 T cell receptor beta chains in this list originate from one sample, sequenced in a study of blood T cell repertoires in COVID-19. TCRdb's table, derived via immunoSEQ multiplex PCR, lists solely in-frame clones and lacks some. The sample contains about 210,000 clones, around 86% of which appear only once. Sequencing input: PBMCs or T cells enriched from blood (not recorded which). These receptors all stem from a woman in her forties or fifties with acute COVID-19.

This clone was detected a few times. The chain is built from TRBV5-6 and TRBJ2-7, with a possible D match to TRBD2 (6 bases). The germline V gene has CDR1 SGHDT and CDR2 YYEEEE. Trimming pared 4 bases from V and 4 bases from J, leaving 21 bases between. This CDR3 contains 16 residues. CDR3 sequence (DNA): TGTGCCAGCAGCCGCTTAACGGCAGGGAGGCTGTACGAGCAGTACTTC. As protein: CASSRLTAGRLYEQYF.

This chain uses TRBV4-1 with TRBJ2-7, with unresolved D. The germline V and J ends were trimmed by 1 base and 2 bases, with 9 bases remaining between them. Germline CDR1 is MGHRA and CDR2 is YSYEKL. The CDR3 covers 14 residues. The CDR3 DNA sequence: TGCGCCAGCAGCCAAGCCGCAACTACCTACGAGCAGTACTTC. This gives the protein CASSQAATTYEQYF.

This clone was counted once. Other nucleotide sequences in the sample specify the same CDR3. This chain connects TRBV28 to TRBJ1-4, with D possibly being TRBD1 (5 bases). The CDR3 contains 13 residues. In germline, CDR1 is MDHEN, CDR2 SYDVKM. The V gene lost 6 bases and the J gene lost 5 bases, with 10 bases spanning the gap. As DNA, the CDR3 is TGTGCCAGCAGCCGAGACAGAAATGAAAAACTGTTTTTT. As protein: CASSRDRNEKLFF.

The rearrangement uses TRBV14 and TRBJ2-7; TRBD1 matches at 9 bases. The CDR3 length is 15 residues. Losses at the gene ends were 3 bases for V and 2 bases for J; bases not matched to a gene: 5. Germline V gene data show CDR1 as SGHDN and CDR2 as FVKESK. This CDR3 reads CASSHLRQGAYEQYF. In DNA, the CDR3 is TGTGCCAGCAGCCACCTCCGACAGGGGGCCTACGAGCAGTACTTC. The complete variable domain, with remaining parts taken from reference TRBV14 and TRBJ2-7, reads EAGVTQFPSHSVIEKGQTVTLRCDPISGHDNLYWYRRVMGKEIKFLLHFVKESKQDESGMPNNRFLAERTGGTYSTLKVQPAELEDSGVYFCASSHLRQGAYEQYFGPGTRLTVT.

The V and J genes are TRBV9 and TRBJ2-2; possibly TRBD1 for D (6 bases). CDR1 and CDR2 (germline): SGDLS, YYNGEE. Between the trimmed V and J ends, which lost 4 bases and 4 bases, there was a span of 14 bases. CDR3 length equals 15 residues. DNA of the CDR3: TGTGCCAGCAGCCCTCCGGGGACAATCACCGGGGAGCTGTTTTTT. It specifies CASSPPGTITGELFF. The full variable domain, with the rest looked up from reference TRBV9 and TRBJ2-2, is DSGVTQTPKHLITATGQRVTLRCSPRSGDLSVYWYQQSLDQGLQFLIQYYNGEERAKGNILERFSAQQFPDLHSELNLSSLELGDSALYFCASSPPGTITGELFFGEGSRLTVL.

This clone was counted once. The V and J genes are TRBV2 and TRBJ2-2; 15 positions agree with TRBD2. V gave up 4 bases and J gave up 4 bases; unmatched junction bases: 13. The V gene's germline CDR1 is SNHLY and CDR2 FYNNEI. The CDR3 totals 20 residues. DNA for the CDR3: TGTGCCAGCAGTGTTGGACTAGCGGGAGGGATCCGTCAACGCACCGGGGAGCTGTTTTTT. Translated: CASSVGLAGGIRQRTGELFF.

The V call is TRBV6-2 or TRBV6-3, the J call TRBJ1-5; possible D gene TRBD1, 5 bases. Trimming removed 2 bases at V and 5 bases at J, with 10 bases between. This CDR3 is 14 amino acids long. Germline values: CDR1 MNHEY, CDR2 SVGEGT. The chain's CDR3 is CASSYPDNYQPQHF. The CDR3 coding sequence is TGTGCCAGCAGTTACCCGGACAATTATCAGCCCCAGCATTTT.

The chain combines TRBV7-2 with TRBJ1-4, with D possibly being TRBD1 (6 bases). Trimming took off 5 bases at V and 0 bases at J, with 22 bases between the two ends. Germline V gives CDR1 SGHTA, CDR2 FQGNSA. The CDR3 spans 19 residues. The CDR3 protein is CASSPAFPLDRSTNEKLFF. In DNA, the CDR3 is TGTGCCAGCAGCCCAGCCTTTCCCCTGGACAGATCAACTAATGAAAAACTGTTTTTT.

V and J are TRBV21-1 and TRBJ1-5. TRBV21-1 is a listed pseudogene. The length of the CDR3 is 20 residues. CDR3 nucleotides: TGTGCCAGCAGCTCTGAGGCGTGGGGGAGGGTGGGATCGAGCAATCAGCCCCAGCATTTT. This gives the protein CASSSEAWGRVGSSNQPQHF.